The rows below give T cell receptor beta chains drawn from one sample of a study of vaccination and CD4 T cells after COVID-19. These receptors have no known antigen. One entry per CDR3 protein, called by TCRdb with MiXCR from the PCR reads. Of 11,000 or so distinct CDR3 sequences listed, around 80% are singletons. The specimen was CD4+ T cells from blood, cultured in vitro. The receptors come from a human donor who had recovered from COVID-19. Each CDR3 is given with its conserved first and last residue. D genes are given only for firm matches. Clone size appears in some rows only: once, few, many, or a class for an expanded clone.

.,TRBJ1-1,.,TRBV28,11,CASSLLLKAFF,TGTGCCAGCAGTTTGTTATTAAAAGCTTTCTTT
.,TRBJ2-5,.,TRBV2,15,CASSAGDTPGGTQYF,TGTGCCAGCAGTGCAGGGGATACCCCGGGGGGGACCCAGTACTTC
TRBD1,TRBJ1-1,.,TRBV19,15,CASSSRQGVTTEAFF,TGTGCCAGTAGTTCCCGACAGGGGGTAACCACTGAAGCTTTCTTT
TRBD1,TRBJ1-6,.,TRBV6-5,15,CASSYSDRVGSPLHF,TGTGCCAGCAGTTACTCAGACAGGGTCGGGTCACCCCTCCACTTT
.,TRBJ2-2,once,TRBV24-1,14,CATSELENTGELFF,TGTGCCACCAGTGAGCTAGAAAACACCGGGGAGCTGTTTTTT
.,TRBJ2-2,.,TRBV21-1,17,CASSNSGGRCLAGELFF,TGTGCCAGCAGCAATTCCGGGGGCAGGTGTCTGGCCGGTGAGCTGTTTTTT
.,TRBJ1-2,.,TRBV20-1,10,CSGDRFGYTF,TGCAGTGGGGACCGGTTCGGCTACACCTTC
TRBD2,TRBJ2-1,.,TRBV20-1,17,CSARPELAGEEYNEQFF,TGCAGTGCTAGGCCCGAACTAGCGGGGGAAGAGTACAATGAGCAGTTCTTC
.,TRBJ2-7,.,TRBV21-1,13,CASSRDRAYEQYF,TGTGCCAGCAGCAGAGACAGGGCTTACGAGCAGTACTTC
.,TRBJ1-2,.,TRBV15,15,CATSRVAGASYGYTF,TGTGCCACCAGCAGAGTCGCAGGTGCTTCATATGGCTACACCTTC
.,TRBJ1-5,.,TRBV19,14,CASMNRLSNQPQHF,TGTGCCAGTATGAACAGGCTTAGCAATCAGCCCCAGCATTTT
.,TRBJ2-5,.,TRBV6-2/TRBV6-3,13,CASSLRLGETQYF,TGTGCCAGCAGTTTGCGATTGGGGGAGACCCAGTACTTC
.,TRBJ1-4,.,TRBV27,14,CDSSPYSPNEKLFF,TGTGACAGCAGCCCATACAGCCCTAATGAAAAACTGTTTTTT
.,TRBJ1-1,.,TRBV21-1,13,CASSLGWRTEAFF,TGTGCCAGCAGCTTGGGGTGGAGGACTGAAGCTTTCTTT
TRBD1,TRBJ1-2,.,TRBV2,15,CASTKEQGAFRGYTF,TGTGCCAGCACGAAGGAGCAGGGGGCTTTCAGGGGCTACACCTTC
.,TRBJ2-6,.,TRBV6-1,15,CASRLSGSGANVLTF,TGTGCCAGCAGGCTGAGTGGCTCTGGGGCCAACGTCCTGACTTTC
.,TRBJ1-1,.,TRBV27,13,CASSTTQGTSAFF,TGTGCCAGCAGTACCACGCAGGGGACGTCGGCTTTCTTT
.,TRBJ2-2,.,TRBV20-1,13,CSARESFTGELFF,TGCAGTGCTAGAGAGTCCTTCACCGGGGAGCTGTTTTTT
.,TRBJ2-7,.,TRBV20-1,15,CSAIPLGQHSYEQYF,TGCAGTGCGATCCCTCTTGGGCAGCACTCCTACGAGCAGTACTTC
.,TRBJ1-4,.,TRBV6-1,13,CASSAKPNEKLFF,TGTGCCAGCAGTGCGAAACCTAATGAAAAACTGTTTTTT
.,TRBJ2-7,.,TRBV6-5,13,CASSYGGVGEQYF,TGTGCCAGCAGTTACGGGGGAGTGGGCGAGCAGTACTTC
.,TRBJ2-1,.,TRBV20-1,15,CSARVPLGWGNEQFF,TGCAGTGCTAGAGTTCCCTTGGGGTGGGGCAATGAGCAGTTCTTC
.,TRBJ1-1,.,TRBV15,14,CATSRSFGNTEAFF,TGTGCCACCAGCAGGAGCTTCGGGAACACTGAAGCTTTCTTT
.,TRBJ2-3,.,TRBV20-1,12,CSGEAAGHTQYF,TGCAGTGGTGAAGCGGCGGGGCATACGCAGTATTTT
.,TRBJ2-5,.,TRBV20-1,12,CSARRAQETQYF,TGCAGTGCTAGGAGAGCTCAGGAGACCCAGTACTTC
.,TRBJ1-4,.,TRBV15,14,CATSSYTLNEKLFF,TGTGCCACCAGCAGTTACACCCTTAATGAAAAACTGTTTTTT
TRBD1,TRBJ2-1,.,TRBV20-1,16,CSARPNRDSISNEQFF,TGCAGTGCTAGACCCAATCGGGACAGTATTTCAAATGAGCAGTTCTTC
.,TRBJ1-3,.,TRBV7-2,16,CASSLVASGSGNTIYF,TGTGCCAGCAGCTTAGTCGCTTCGGGCTCTGGAAACACCATATATTTT
.,TRBJ2-5,.,TRBV7-2,16,CASSPQPGVGQETQYF,TGTGCCAGCAGCCCTCAGCCGGGGGTAGGACAAGAGACCCAGTACTTC
.,TRBJ1-5,.,TRBV6-1,13,CASRTNFNQPQHF,TGTGCCAGCCGGACAAATTTTAATCAGCCCCAGCATTTT
TRBD2,TRBJ2-1,.,TRBV7-2,16,CASSLGTSGYYNEQFF,TGTGCCAGCAGCTTAGGGACTAGCGGTTACTACAATGAGCAGTTCTTC
TRBD1,TRBJ2-7,.,TRBV6-5,13,CASSYEGGSEQYF,TGTGCCAGCAGTTACGAAGGGGGCAGCGAGCAGTACTTC
.,TRBJ1-5,.,TRBV6-2/TRBV6-3,17,CASSYSMGGASGQPQHF,TGTGCCAGCAGTTACTCGATGGGGGGCGCTTCTGGTCAGCCCCAGCATTTT
.,TRBJ2-1,.,TRBV21-1,21,CASTNQTSMYLCASGRNEQFF,.
.,TRBJ1-2,.,TRBV28,12,CASSLGTYGYTF,TGTGCCAGCAGTTTAGGGACCTATGGCTACACCTTC
TRBD1,TRBJ2-7,.,TRBV20-1,13,CSARLTGVHEQYF,TGCAGTGCTAGACTGACAGGGGTCCACGAGCAGTACTTC
TRBD1,TRBJ2-3,few,TRBV7-3,14,CASSPGQGGDTQYF,TGTGCCAGCAGCCCAGGACAGGGTGGGGATACGCAGTATTTT
.,TRBJ1-2,few,TRBV6-2/TRBV6-3,13,CASSPGANYGYTF,TGTGCCAGCAGTCCAGGGGCTAACTATGGCTACACCTTC
.,TRBJ2-5,.,TRBV6-1,16,CASRAFGTRGGETQYF,TGTGCCAGCAGGGCCTTCGGGACAAGGGGCGGAGAGACCCAGTACTTC
.,TRBJ1-2,.,TRBV7-6,14,CASSARRGTYGYTF,TGTGCCAGCAGCGCACGTCGGGGAACCTATGGCTACACCTTC
.,TRBJ1-5,once,TRBV6-1,14,CASRKSGSNQPQHF,TGTGCCAGCAGAAAGTCGGGAAGCAATCAGCCCCAGCATTTT
.,TRBJ2-2,.,TRBV19,14,CASSITSGAGELFF,TGTGCCAGTAGTATTACTTCGGGGGCAGGGGAGCTGTTTTTT
.,TRBJ2-6,.,TRBV7-6,15,CASSLASSGANVLTF,TGTGCCAGCAGCTTAGCTTCCTCTGGGGCCAACGTCCTGACTTTC
TRBD1,TRBJ1-2,.,TRBV29-1,17,CSVERGGPAQGVRGYTF,TGCAGCGTTGAAAGAGGGGGCCCAGCCCAGGGAGTACGGGGCTACACCTTC